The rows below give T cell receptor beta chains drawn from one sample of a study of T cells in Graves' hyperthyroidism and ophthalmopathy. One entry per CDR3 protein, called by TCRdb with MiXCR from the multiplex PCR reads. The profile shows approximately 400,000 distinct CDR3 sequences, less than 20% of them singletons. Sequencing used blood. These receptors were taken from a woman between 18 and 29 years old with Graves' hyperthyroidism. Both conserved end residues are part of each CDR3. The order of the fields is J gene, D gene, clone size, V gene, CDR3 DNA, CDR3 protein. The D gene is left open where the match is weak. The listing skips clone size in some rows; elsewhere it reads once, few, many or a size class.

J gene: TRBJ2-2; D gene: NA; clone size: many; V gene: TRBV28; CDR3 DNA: TGTGCCAGCAGTTTAGAGGGACTTTACACCGGGGAGCTGTTTTTT; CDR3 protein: CASSLEGLYTGELFF
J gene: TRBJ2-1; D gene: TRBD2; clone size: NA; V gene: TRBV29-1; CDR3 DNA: TGCAGCGAGAGTGGAGCGGGAGCGAATGAGCAGTTCTTC; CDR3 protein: CSESGAGANEQFF
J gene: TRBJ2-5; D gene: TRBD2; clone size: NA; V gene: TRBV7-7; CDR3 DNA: TGTGCTAGCAGCTTCGGGCCTTATCTGCGGGAGGCTTCCCCGCGTGAAGAGACCCAGTACTTC; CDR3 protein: CASSFGPYLREASPREETQYF
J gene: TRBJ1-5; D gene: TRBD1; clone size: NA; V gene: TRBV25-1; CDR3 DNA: TGTGCCAGCAGTGGACAGGGCTACCAGCCCCAGCATTTT; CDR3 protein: CASSGQGYQPQHF
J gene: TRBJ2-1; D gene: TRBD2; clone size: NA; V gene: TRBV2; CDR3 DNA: TGTGCCACCAGAGCGGGGCAAGGCTATGAGCAGTTCTTC; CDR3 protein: CATRAGQGYEQFF
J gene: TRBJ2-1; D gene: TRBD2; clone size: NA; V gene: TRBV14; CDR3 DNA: TGTGCCAGCAGCCGCTTGACTAGCGGGCGAGACAATGAGCAGTTCTTC; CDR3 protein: CASSRLTSGRDNEQFF
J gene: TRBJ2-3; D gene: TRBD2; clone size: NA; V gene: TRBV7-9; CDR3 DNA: TGTGCCAGCAGCTTGGCTAGCGGGGGGGCATCGCCAGATACGCAGTATTTT; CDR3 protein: CASSLASGGASPDTQYF
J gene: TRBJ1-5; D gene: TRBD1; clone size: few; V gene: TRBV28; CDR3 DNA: TGTGCCAGCATAATGGGACAGCTCAATCAGCCCCAGCATTTT; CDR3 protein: CASIMGQLNQPQHF
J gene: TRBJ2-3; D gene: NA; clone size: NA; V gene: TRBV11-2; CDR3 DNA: TGTGCCAGCAGCTTAGATCCGTTCCGGCGCGCAGATACGCAGTATTTT; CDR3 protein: CASSLDPFRRADTQYF
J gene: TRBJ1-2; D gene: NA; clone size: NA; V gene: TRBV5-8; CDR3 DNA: TGTGCCAGCAGCACACAGGTTCCGGCTATCGGTGGCTACACCTTC; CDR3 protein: CASSTQVPAIGGYTF
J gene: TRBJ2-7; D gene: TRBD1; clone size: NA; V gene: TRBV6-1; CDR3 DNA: TGTGCCAGCAGTTGGACAGGTACCTCCTACGAGCAGTACTTC; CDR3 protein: CASSWTGTSYEQYF
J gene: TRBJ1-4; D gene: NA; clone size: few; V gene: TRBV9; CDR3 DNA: TGTGCCAGCAGCCCACAACCGCAGGGTTACGAAAAACTGTTTTTT; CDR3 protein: CASSPQPQGYEKLFF
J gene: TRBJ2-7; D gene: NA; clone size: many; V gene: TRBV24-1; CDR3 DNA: TGTGCCACCAGTGATGTTAGCGGTTACGAGCAGTACTTC; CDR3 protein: CATSDVSGYEQYF
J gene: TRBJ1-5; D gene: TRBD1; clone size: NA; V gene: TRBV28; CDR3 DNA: TGTGCCAGCAGGTCCCCCGGGACAGGAAGCAATCAGCCCCAGCATTTT; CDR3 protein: CASRSPGTGSNQPQHF
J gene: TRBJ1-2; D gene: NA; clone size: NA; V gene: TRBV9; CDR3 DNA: TGTGCCAGCAGCGCACGGGGTGGCTATGGCTACACCTTC; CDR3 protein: CASSARGGYGYTF
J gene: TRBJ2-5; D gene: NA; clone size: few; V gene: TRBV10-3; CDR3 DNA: TGTGCCATCAGTGAATTGTGGGCGGTCCAAGAGACCCAGTACTTC; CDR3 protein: CAISELWAVQETQYF
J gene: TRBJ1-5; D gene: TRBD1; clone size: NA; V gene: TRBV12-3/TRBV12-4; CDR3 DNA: TGTGCCAGCAGTCCAGGGGACAGGAAGAGGGATAATCAGCCCCAGCATTTT; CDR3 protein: CASSPGDRKRDNQPQHF